Included here is one TCR beta chain sequence, with context. There are many counts of this clonotype. Its target antigen remains unknown. Per-base qualities were not stored, and no clone one base away is much larger. The sample originates from a study of regulatory T cells in long-lasting Graves disease listed by TCRdb under 2021. Regarding the study in general: Persistent Graves' disease was defined as antithyroid drug treatment for over 5 years with persistently positive TSH receptor autoantibodies. Persistent Graves' disease patients in the clinical cohort had taken antithyroid drugs for roughly ten years on average. TCR sequencing covered around 13 persistent and around 20 newly diagnosed Graves' disease patients, some 33 samples in total. The study took place in China and was registered as a clinical trial. This study used TCR sequencing and RNA sequencing of peripheral blood to compare persistent Graves' disease patients against newly diagnosed Graves' disease patients.

Beyond this particular receptor, the publication reports: The study examined only peripheral blood because the primary lesion, thyroid tissue, could not be accessed. Sequencing and analysis were limited to the TCR beta chain. The authors noted that the small sample size was a limitation that may lower accuracy. Persistent Graves' disease patients showed lower TCR Shannon entropy and fewer highly expanded clones than newly diagnosed patients, suggesting clonal expansion. Preferential use of TRBV28, TRBJ1-2 and TRBJ2-5 was observed in persistent disease, whereas TRBV20-1 and TRBJ2-1 were favored in newly diagnosed disease. Persistent patients shared more public clonotypes among themselves (under 3,000) than newly diagnosed patients did (over 900).

According to the study, the label for this sample's time point signals: persistent/refractory GD, antithyroid drugs over 5 years with positive TRAb. For both TCR sequencing and RNA sequencing, RNA was extracted from PBMCs in TRIzol. The diagnosis of Graves' disease was made according to American Thyroid Association guidelines. Patients for the study were recruited at an endocrinology department in Xi'an, China. Each patient gave approximately 8.8 milliliters of peripheral blood, collected in an EDTA anticoagulant tube. Ficoll Paque Plus density gradient separation was used to isolate PBMCs, and no further T cell sorting was done. An Agilent 2100 Bioanalyzer and agarose gel were used to check RNA quality, and a NanoDrop 2000 was used to measure RNA concentration. Library prep was done by multiplex PCR. The sequencer listed for this sample is Illumina HiSeq 4000. CDR3 regions were amplified by Arm-PCR with iRepertoire HTBI primers to construct TCR beta libraries. Before sequencing, the PCR products went through gel purification. As for the original processing: A total of under 80 TRBV and some 15 TRBJ segments were identified across samples and were used for gene usage analysis of CDR3 amino acid clonotypes. COPE and FqMerger were used to merge the filtered high-quality paired reads into contigs. BLAST was used to align contigs to IMGT TRBV, TRBD and TRBJ reference genes, with CDR3 defined following IMGT. Highly expanded clones were defined as clonotypes with a frequency above 0.1%. Shannon entropy served as the measure of repertoire diversity, while the Gini coefficient captured V-J evenness. Public clonotypes were defined as clonotypes shared by more than one individual. TCRdb applied fastp at Q25 and MiXCR to the public reads, then kept only in-frame beta chains. Every CDR3 protein is listed once, alongside the most common genes and DNA of its rows. These V and J calls derive from TCRdb rather than the authors' analysis. For this sample there are a few hundred thousand distinct CDR3 sequences; roughly 22% appear just once. The ten largest clones capture about 12% of the sample.

Taken from the germline V gene, the CDR1 and CDR2 loops are MNHNS and SASEGT. Taken from cysteine to phenylalanine, the CDR3 has 11 residues. Kept here is only the CDR3 DNA, which spans 33 bases and is read in frame from base 1. Deletion took 8 bases off V and 3 bases off J, with a span of 7 bases between the germline ends. The receptor's source is a female donor with Graves disease. The chain employs TRBV6-1 and TRBJ1-2, with a weak D call of TRBD1 (5 bases match). The sample in question was peripheral blood mononuclear cells (PBMCs), obtained when the disease was refractory, from a patient treated with antithyroid drugs. CDR3 loop: CASRGDYGYTF. The bases are TGTGCCAGCCGGGGCGACTATGGCTACACCTTC.